This TCR beta chain was documented in a study of blood T cell repertoires in COVID-19. Study-level information: Samples representing acute and convalescent COVID-19 were sourced from the United States, Italy and Spain.

CDR1 is MNHEY, CDR2 SVGAGI, per germline. The CDR3 contains 13 residues. The V gene lost 5 bases and the J gene lost 5 bases, with 12 bases spanning the gap. In the authors' workflow: By means of reference gene primer amplification, nucleated cell counts were estimated. Some clones are missing from TCRdb's copy, which holds only in-frame ones; the method was immunoSEQ multiplex PCR. V and J calls and clone size are those listed in that table; D and trimming were worked out from the DNA. Of fewer than 300,000 clones in the sample, around 83% were seen once. Recruits, aged roughly 18 to 95 years, lived in approximately 26 US areas.

Sequencing input: PBMCs or T cells enriched from blood (not recorded which). The sequence was collected from a man aged 35 to 55 who had been exposed to COVID-19. This chain links TRBV6-5 with TRBJ2-5; a possible D gene is TRBD1 (6 bases). Here the CDR3 DNA reads TGTGCCAGCAGTAAAACAGGGTTGGAGACCCAGTACTTC. It codes for CASSKTGLETQYF.